The entry that follows covers one T cell receptor beta chain sequence. This clone has a single count. The antigen this receptor binds is unknown. No base quality information exists; no much larger clone differs at one position. This sample is part of a study of siplizumab effects on memory and regulatory T cells (dated by TCRdb to about 2019). For the wider study: The effect of the anti-CD2 antibody siplizumab on alloreactive T-cell subsets was examined in allogeneic mixed lymphocyte reactions constructed from human PBMCs.

Receptor libraries were prepared by the immunoSEQ multiplex PCR assay. About 10^5 TCR templates per sample were assayed by the deep sequencing platform. Genomic DNA extracted from sorted T cells was the material used for TCRbeta CDR3 sequencing. The published analysis was carried out like this. The R programming language was used for clonal analysis of the TCRbeta CDR3 data. Alloreactive CD4+ and CD8+ clones were defined by comparing unstimulated samples with post-reaction CFSE-low samples. Regulatory or non-regulatory origin of alloreactive CD4+ clones was assigned by matching sequences to the sorted unstimulated Treg and non-Treg repertoires. This immuneACCESS table, as held by TCRdb, lists in-frame sequences with V and J called but not all clones. Of the missing ones, under half trace to an unresolved V gene in checked studies; the others have no known cause. V, J and clone size were drawn from that table, and D and trimming were deduced from the DNA. The sample yields 99,000 or so clones; about 93% were counted once. Around 0.3% of the sample is in the top ten clones.

The CDR3 goes from the cysteine to the phenylalanine over 16 residues. Here the CDR3 DNA is all that survives: 48 bases in frame from base 1. Here V drops 5 bases and J drops 5 bases, and the junction holds 12 bases not matched to any gene. Reading the germline V gene gives CDR1 SGHTA and CDR2 FQGNSA. Overall study outcomes, separate from this receptor: Of the alloreactive CD4+ clones that could be mapped, the Treg-derived share averaged around 70% with siplizumab compared with around 27% in control reactions. Sequences below about 10^-5 frequency were poorly captured, so only a minor fraction of alloreactive clones could be mapped to unstimulated subsets. Roughly 75-96% of proliferating CD4+ or CD8+ clones could not be assigned a naive or memory phenotype. The cumulative frequency of alloreactive sequences that could be traced back to unstimulated CD4+ memory T cells was significantly reduced by siplizumab. Whether proliferating Tregs from siplizumab cultures were suppressive was not functionally confirmed. Compared with memory T cells, unstimulated naive T cells appeared more diverse, and naive cells seemed to make a substantial contribution to the alloresponse.

Sorted unstimulated T cells and proliferating T cells recovered from mixed lymphocyte reactions were subjected to TCRbeta CDR3 sequencing. Fresh whole blood from fewer than 11 HLA-typed healthy donors was used as the source from which PBMCs were isolated. Sequencing was done on a sample of CD4+ T cells sorted from blood. Here the chain combines TRBV7-2 and TRBJ2-3; 8 of the junction bases match TRBD2. The sequence was obtained from a human donor in good health. CDR3 region: CASSPSPAGVVDTQYF. The DNA is as follows: TGTGCCAGCAGCCCCAGCCCAGCGGGAGTGGTAGATACGCAGTATTTT.